This T cell receptor beta chain is drawn from a study of neurological immune-mediated disorders. This clonotype was seen many times. V lost 4 bases and J lost 5, with 13 bases in between. The CDR3 loop spans 14 amino acids. The germline gives CDR1 SGHRS, CDR2 YFSETQ. TCRdb re-analysed the 5' RACE reads in MiXCR, keeping a single row per CDR3 protein. The sample records about 120,000 distinct CDR3 sequences, more than 2.5% being singletons. Material: PBMCs. This chain uses TRBV5-1 with TRBJ2-1, with D uncertain. This TCR derives from a woman between 25 and 40 years old with multiple sclerosis. CDR3 in DNA: TGCGCCAGCAGCACACAAAACCCGAACAATGAGCAGTTCTTC. Protein product: CASSTQNPNNEQFF. The full variable domain, with the rest looked up from reference TRBV5-1 and TRBJ2-1, is KAGVTQTPRYLIKTRGQQVTLSCSPISGHRSVSWYQQTPGQGLQFLFEYFSETQRNKGNFPGRFSGRQFSNSRSEMNVSTLELGDSALYLCASSTQNPNNEQFFGPGTRLTVL.